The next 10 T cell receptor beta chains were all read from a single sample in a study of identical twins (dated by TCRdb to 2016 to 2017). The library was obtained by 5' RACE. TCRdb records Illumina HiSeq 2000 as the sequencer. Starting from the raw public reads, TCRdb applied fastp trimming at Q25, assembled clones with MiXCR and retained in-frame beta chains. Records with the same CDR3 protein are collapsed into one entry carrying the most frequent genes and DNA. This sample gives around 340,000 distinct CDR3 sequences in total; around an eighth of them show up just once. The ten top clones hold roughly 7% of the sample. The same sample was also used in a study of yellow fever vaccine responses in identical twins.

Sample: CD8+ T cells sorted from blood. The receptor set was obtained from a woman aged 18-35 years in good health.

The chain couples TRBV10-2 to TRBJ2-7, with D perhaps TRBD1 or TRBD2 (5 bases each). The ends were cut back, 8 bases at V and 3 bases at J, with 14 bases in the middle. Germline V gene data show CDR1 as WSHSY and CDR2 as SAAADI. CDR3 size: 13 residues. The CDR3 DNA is TGCGCCAGCGACCGGGGCCCGCACTACGAGCAGTACTTC. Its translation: CASDRGPHYEQYF.

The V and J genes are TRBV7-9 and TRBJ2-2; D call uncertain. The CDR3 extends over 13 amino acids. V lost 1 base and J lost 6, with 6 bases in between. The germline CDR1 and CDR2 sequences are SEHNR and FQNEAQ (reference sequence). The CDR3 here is CASSLGNAGELFF. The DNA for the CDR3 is TGTGCCAGCAGCTTAGGCAATGCCGGGGAGCTGTTTTTT.

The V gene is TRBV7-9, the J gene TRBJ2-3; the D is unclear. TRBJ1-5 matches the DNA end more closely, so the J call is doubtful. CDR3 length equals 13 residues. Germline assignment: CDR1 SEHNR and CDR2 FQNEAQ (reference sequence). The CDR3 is CASSLASLDTQHF. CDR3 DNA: TGTGCCAGCAGCTTAGCCTCCCTGGATACGCAGCATTTT.

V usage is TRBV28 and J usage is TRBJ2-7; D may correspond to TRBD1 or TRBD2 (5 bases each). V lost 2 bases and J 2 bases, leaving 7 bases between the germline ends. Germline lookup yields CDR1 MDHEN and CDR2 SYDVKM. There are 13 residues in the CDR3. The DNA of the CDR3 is TGTGCCAGCAGTTTAGGGGGACCCTACGAGCAGTACGTC. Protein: CASSLGGPYEQYV.

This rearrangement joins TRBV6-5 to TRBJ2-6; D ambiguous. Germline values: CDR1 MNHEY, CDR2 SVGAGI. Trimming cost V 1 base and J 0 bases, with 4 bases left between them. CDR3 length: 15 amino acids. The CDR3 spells CASSYFLSGANVLTF. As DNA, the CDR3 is TGTGCCAGCAGTTACTTCCTCTCTGGGGCCAACGTCCTGACTTTC.

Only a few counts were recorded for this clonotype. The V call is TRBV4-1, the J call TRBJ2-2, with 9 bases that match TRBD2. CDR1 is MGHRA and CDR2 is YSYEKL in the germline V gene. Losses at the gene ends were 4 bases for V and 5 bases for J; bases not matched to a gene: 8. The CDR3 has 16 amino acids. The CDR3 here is CASSLTGLAPTGELFF. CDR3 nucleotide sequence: TGCGCCAGCAGCCTAACAGGACTAGCGCCAACCGGGGAGCTGTTTTTT.

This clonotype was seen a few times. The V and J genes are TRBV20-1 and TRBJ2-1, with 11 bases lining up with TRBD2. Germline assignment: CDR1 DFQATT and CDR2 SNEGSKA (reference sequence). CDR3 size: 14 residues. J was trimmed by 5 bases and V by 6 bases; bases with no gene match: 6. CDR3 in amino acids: CSARIAGGDNEQFF. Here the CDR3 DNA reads TGCAGTGCCAGAATAGCGGGGGGGGACAATGAGCAGTTCTTC.

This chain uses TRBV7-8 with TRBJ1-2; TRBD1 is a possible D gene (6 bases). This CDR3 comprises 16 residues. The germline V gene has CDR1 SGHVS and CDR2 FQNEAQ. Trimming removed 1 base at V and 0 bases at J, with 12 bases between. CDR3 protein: CASSLEGTNTNYGYTF. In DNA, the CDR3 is TGTGCCAGCAGCTTAGAAGGGACAAACACTAACTATGGCTACACCTTC.

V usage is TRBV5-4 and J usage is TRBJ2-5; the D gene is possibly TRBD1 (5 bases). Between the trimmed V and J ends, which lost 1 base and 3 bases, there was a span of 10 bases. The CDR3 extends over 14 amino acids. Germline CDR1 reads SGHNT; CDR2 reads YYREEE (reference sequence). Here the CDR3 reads CASSLYDRKETQYF. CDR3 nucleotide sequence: TGTGCCAGCAGCTTGTATGACAGAAAAGAGACCCAGTACTTC.

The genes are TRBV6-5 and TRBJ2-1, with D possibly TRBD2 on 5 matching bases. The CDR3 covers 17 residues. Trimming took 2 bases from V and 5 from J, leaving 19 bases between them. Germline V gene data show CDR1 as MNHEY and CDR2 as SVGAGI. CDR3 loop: CASSYEPEGRINNEQFF. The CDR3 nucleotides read TGTGCCAGCAGTTACGAGCCTGAGGGTAGGATAAACAATGAGCAGTTCTTC.